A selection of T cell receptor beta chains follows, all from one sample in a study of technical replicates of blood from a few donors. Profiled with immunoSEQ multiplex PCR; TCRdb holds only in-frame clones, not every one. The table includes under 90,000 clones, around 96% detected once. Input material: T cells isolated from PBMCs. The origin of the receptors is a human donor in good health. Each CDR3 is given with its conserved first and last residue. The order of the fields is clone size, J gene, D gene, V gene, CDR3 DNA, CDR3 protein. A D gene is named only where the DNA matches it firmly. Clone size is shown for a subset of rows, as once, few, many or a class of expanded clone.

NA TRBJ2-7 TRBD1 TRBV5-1 TGCGCCAGCAGCTTGTCGGGACAGGGGGCGAACGAGCAGTACTTC CASSLSGQGANEQYF
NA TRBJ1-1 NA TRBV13 TGTGCCAGCAGCTTAGGGGCAGATATGAACACTGAAGCTTTCTTT CASSLGADMNTEAFF
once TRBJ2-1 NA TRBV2 TGTGCCAGCAGATCGATGACCGGGACTTATAATGAGCAGTTCTTC CASRSMTGTYNEQFF
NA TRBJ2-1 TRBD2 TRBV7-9 TGTGCCAGCAGCATAACACTAGCGGGAGTTTTCAATGAGCAGTTCTTC CASSITLAGVFNEQFF
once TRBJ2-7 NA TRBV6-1 TGTGCCAGCAGTGCACTTCCGGGACAAGGGGCGTCCGAGCAGTACTTC CASSALPGQGASEQYF
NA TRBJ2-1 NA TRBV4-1 TGCGCCAGCAGCCAAGACCGCACGCAGGTCTCAAATGAGCAGTTCTTC CASSQDRTQVSNEQFF
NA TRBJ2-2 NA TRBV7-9 TGTGCCAGCAGCCCCCGGTTTGATCTGAACACCGGGGAGCTGTTTTTT CASSPRFDLNTGELFF
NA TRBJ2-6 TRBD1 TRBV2 TGTGCCACTTTCCGGGACAGGGGGCGCCGAGGGGCCAACGTCCTGACTTTC CATFRDRGRRGANVLTF
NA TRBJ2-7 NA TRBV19 TGTGCCAGTAGTATAACCACTGTCTCCTACGAGCAGTACTTC CASSITTVSYEQYF
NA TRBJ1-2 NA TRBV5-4 TGTGCCAGCAGCTTGGGGACTGAATATGGCTACACCTTC CASSLGTEYGYTF
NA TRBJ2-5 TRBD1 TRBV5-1 TGCGCCAGCAGCTTGAGGGGGGACAGGGAGACCCAGTACTTC CASSLRGDRETQYF
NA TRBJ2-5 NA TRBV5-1 TGCGCCAGCAGCGCGGATTCGGGTCAAGAGACCCAGTACTTC CASSADSGQETQYF
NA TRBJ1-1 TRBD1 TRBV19 TGTGCCAGTAGTATATGGACAGGGTCGAACACTGAAGCTTTCTTT CASSIWTGSNTEAFF
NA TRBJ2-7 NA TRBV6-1 TGTGCCAGCAGTTCACGGCGACTAGACTCCTACGAGCAGTACTTC CASSSRRLDSYEQYF